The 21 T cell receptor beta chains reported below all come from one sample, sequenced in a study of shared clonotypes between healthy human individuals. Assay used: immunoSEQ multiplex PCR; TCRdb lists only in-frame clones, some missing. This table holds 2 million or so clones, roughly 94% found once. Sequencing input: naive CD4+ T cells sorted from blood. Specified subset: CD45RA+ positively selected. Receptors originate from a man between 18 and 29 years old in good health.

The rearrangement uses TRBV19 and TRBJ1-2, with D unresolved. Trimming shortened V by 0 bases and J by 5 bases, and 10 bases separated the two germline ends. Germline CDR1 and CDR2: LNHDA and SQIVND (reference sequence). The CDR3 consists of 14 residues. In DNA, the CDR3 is TGTGCCAGTAGTATAGAGGGAGCGGTTTATGGCTACACCTTC. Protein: CASSIEGAVYGYTF. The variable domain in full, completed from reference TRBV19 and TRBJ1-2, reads DGGITQSPKYLFRKEGQNVTLSCEQNLNHDAMYWYRQDPGQGLRLIYYSQIVNDFQKGDIAEGYSVSREKKESFPLTVTSAQKNPTAFYLCASSIEGAVYGYTFGSGTRLTVV.

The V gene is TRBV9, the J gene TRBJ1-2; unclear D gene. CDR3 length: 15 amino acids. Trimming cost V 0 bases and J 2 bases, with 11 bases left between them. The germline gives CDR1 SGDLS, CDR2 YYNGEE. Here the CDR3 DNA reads TGTGCCAGCAGCGTAGCTACGGGAGGAAACTATGGCTACACCTTC. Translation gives CASSVATGGNYGYTF.

CDR3 amino acids: CASSALEITAKNIQYF. The CDR3 nucleotides read TGTGCCAGCAGCGCCCTAGAGATTACTGCCAAAAACATTCAGTACTTC. The chain has TRBV27 and TRBJ2-4; D uncertain. Germline V lookup: CDR1 MNHEY, CDR2 SMNVEV (reference sequence). This CDR3 contains 16 residues. The V end was cut by 6 bases, the J end by 1 base, with 16 bases between.

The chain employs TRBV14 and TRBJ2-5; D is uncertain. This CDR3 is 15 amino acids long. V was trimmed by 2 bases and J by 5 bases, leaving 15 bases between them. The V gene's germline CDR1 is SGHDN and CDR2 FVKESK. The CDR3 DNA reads TGTGCCAGCAGCCAATCGACACGGGTCTGGGAGACCCAGTACTTC. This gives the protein CASSQSTRVWETQYF.

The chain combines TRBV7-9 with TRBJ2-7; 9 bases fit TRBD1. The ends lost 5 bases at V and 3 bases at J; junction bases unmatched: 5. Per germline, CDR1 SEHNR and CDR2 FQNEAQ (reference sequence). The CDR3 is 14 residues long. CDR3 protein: CASSRGQGFYEQYF. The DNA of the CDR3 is TGTGCCAGCAGCCGAGGACAGGGGTTCTACGAGCAGTACTTC.

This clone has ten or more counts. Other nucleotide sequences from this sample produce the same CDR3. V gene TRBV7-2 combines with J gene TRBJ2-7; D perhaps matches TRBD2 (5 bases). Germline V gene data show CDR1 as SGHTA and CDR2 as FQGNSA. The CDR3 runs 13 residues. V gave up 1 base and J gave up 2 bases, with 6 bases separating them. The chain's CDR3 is CASSLERAYEQYF. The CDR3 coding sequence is TGTGCCAGCAGCTTAGAGAGGGCCTACGAGCAGTACTTC.

This chain's CDR3 is CAISEPTQKGEGAEAFF. In nucleotides, the CDR3 is TGTGCCATCAGTGAGCCGACTCAAAAGGGAGAAGGCGCTGAAGCTTTCTTT. V and J are TRBV10-3 and TRBJ1-1, with D uncertain. Trimming took off 2 bases at V and 6 bases at J, with 22 bases between the two ends. Germline V gives CDR1 ENHRY, CDR2 SYGVKD. The CDR3 runs to 17 residues.

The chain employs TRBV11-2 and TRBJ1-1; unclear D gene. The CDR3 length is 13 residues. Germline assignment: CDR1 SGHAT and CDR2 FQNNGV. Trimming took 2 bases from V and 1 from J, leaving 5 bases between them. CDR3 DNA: TGTGCCAGCAGCTTATGGGAGAACACTGAAGCTTTCTTT. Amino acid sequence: CASSLWENTEAFF.

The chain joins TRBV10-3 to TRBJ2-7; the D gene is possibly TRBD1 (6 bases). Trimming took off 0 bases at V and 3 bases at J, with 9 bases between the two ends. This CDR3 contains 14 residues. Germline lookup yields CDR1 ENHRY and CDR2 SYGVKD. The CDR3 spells CAISESNRDYEQYF. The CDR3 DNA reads TGTGCCATCAGTGAGTCGAACAGGGACTACGAGCAGTACTTC.

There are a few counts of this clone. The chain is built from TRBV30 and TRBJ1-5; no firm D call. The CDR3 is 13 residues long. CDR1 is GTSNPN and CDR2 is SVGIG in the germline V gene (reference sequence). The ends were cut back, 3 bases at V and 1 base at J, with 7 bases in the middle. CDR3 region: CAWRARSNQPQHF. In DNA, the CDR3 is TGTGCCTGGAGGGCCCGGAGCAATCAGCCCCAGCATTTT.

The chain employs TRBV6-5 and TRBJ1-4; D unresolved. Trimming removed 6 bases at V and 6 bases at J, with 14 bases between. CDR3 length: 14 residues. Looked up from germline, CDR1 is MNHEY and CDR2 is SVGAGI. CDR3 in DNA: TGTGCCAGCAGACCCGCCGACCCCTATGAAAAACTGTTTTTT. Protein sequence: CASRPADPYEKLFF.

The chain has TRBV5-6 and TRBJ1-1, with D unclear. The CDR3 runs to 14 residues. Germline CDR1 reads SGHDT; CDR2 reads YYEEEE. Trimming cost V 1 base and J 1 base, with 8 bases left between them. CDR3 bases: TGTGCCAGCAGCTTGACGGGTCCGAACACTGAAGCTTTCTTT. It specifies CASSLTGPNTEAFF.

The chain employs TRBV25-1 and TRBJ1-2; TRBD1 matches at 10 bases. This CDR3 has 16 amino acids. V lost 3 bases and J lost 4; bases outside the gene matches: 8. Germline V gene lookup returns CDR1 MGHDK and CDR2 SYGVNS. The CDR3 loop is CASSDSRRQGAYGYTF. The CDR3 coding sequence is TGTGCCAGCAGTGACAGTAGGAGACAGGGGGCCTATGGCTACACCTTC.

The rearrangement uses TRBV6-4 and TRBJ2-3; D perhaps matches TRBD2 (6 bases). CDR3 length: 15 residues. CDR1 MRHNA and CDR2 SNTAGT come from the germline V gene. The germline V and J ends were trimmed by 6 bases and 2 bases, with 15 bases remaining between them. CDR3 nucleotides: TGTGCCAGCAGGGAGGGACTTCGCAACACAGATACGCAGTATTTT. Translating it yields CASREGLRNTDTQYF.

DNA for the CDR3: TGTGCCAGCAGCTTACCTGGATCGGACAAAAATGAGCAGTTCTTC. This translates into CASSLPGSDKNEQFF. The rearrangement uses TRBV7-3 and TRBJ2-1; D is possibly TRBD1 (5 bases). V was clipped by 2 bases and J by 7 bases, with 15 bases between them. This CDR3 spans 15 amino acids. Germline CDR1 reads SGHTA; CDR2 reads FQGTGA.

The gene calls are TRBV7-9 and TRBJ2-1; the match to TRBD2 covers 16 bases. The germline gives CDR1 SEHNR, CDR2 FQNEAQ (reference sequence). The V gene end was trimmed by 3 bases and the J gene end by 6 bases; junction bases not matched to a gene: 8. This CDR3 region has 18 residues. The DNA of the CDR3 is TGTGCCAGCAGCTTGGGGACTAGCGGGGGGGCCCTGGTCAATGAGCAGTTCTTC. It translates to CASSLGTSGGALVNEQFF.

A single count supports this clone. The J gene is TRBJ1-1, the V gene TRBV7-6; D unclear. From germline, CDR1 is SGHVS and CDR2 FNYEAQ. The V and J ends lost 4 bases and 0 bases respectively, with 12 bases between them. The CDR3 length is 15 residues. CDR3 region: CASSSSSSMNTEAFF. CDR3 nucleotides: TGTGCCAGCAGCTCCTCGTCCTCCATGAACACTGAAGCTTTCTTT.

CDR3 DNA sequence: TGTGCCATCAGTGAGTTTGGGCAGGGGGATCTTAAGTTCTTC. Translation: CAISEFGQGDLKFF. The rearrangement uses TRBV10-3 and TRBJ2-1, with 7 nucleotides matching TRBD1. V was pared by 1 base and J by 14 bases, with 11 bases of the junction left unmatched. The CDR3 sequence is 14 residues long. Germline CDR1 and CDR2: ENHRY and SYGVKD.

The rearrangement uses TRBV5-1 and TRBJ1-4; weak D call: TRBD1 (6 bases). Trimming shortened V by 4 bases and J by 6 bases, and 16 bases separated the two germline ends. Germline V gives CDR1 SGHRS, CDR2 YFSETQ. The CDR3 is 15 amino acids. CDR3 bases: TGCGCCAGCAGCCGGGGGGGCGCGGGCGATGAAAAACTGTTTTTT. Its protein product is CASSRGGAGDEKLFF.

CDR3 sequence: CASSSPTGSYEQYF. The CDR3 DNA sequence: TGTGCCAGCAGCAGCCCAACTGGGTCCTACGAGCAGTACTTC. This chain links TRBV21-1 with TRBJ2-7. TRBV21-1 is a listed pseudogene. The CDR3 is made up of 14 amino acids.

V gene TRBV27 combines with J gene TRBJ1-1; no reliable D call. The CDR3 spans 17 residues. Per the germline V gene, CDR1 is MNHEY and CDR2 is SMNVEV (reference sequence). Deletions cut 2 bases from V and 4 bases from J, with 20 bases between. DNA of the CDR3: TGTGCCAGCAGTTTAGGGTCGGGTGGTCGGGTAGGCACTGAAGCTTTCTTT. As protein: CASSLGSGGRVGTEAFF.